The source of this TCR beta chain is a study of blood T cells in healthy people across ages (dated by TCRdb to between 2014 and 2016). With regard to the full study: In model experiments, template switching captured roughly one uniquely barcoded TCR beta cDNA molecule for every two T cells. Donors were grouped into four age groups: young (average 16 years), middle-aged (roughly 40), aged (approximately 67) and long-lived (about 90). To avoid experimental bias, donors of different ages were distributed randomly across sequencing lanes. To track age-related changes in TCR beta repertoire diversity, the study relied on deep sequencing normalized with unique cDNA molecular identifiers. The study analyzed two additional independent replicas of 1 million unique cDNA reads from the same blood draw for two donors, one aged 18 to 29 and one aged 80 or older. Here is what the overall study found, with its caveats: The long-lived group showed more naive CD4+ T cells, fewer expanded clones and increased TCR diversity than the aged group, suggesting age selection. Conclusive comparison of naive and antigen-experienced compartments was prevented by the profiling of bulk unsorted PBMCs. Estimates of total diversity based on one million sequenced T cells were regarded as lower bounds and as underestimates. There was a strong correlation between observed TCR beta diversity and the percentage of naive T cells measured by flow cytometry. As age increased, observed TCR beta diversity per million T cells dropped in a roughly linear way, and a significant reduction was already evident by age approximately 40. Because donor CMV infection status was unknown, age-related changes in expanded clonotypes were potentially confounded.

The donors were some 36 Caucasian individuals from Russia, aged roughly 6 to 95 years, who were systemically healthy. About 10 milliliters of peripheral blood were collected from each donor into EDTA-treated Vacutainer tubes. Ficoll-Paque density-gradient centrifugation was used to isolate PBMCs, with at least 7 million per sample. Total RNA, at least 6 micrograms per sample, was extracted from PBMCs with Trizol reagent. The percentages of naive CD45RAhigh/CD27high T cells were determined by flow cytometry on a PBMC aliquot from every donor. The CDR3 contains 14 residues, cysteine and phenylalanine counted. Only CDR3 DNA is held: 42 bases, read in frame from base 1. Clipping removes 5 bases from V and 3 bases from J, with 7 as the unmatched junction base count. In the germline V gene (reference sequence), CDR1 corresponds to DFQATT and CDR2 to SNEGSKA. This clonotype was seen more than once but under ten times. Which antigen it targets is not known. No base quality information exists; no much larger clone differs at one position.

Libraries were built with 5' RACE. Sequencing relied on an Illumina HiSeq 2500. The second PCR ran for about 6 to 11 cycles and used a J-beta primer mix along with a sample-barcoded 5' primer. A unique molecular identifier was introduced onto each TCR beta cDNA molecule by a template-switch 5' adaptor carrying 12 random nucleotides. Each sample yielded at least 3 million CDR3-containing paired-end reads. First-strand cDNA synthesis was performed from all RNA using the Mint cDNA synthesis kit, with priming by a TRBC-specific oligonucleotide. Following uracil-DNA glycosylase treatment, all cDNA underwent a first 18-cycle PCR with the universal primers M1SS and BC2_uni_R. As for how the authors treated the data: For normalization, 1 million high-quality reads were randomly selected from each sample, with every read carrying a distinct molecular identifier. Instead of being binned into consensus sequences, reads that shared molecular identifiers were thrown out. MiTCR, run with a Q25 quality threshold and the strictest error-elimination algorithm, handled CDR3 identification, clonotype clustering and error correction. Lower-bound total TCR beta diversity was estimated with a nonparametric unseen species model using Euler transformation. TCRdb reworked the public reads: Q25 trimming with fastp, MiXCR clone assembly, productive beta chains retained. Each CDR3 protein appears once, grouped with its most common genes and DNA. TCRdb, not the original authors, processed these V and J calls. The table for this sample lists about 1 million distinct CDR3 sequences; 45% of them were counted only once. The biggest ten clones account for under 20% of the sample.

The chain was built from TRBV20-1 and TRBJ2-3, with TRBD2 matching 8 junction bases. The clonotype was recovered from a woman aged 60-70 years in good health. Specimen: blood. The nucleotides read TGCAGTGCTGAAGCGGGAGCGGGGACAGATACGCAGTATTTT. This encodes CSAEAGAGTDTQYF.